These 32 T cell receptor beta chains were sequenced from one sample in a study of shared clonotypes between healthy human individuals. TCRdb's copy holds only in-frame clones and misses some; the assay was immunoSEQ multiplex PCR. The sample lists 300,000 to 400,000 clones, roughly 70% occurring once. The sequenced sample consisted of memory CD4+ T cells sorted from blood. Indicated subset: CD45RA-negative fraction. All receptors derive from a man aged 25-40 years in good health.

The rearrangement uses TRBV11-2 and TRBJ2-2; the match to TRBD1 covers 9 bases. CDR1 is SGHAT and CDR2 is FQNNGV in the germline V gene. Losses at the gene ends were 1 base for V and 3 bases for J; bases not matched to a gene: 12. The length of the CDR3 is 19 residues. This CDR3 is CASSLAVPGQGRHTGELFF. The CDR3 DNA follows: TGTGCCAGCAGCTTAGCGGTTCCGGGACAGGGTCGTCACACCGGGGAGCTGTTTTTT. The entire variable domain, with the rest obtained from reference TRBV11-2 and TRBJ2-2, is as follows: EAGVAQSPRYKIIEKRQSVAFWCNPISGHATLYWYQQILGQGPKLLIQFQNNGVVDDSQLPKDRFSAERLKGVDSTLKIQPAKLEDSAVYLCASSLAVPGQGRHTGELFFGEGSRLTVL.

The chain carries TRBV5-1 and TRBJ2-7, with a tentative D call TRBD2 (5 bases). This CDR3 contains 16 residues. In germline, CDR1 is SGHRS, CDR2 YFSETQ. The ends were cut back, 4 bases at V and 2 bases at J, with 19 bases in the middle. CDR3 coding DNA: TGCGCCAGCAGCCGAGGGAATTCGAGGGCGGCCTACGAGCAGTACTTC. Amino acid sequence: CASSRGNSRAAYEQYF.

In regard to this clone: Other DNA sequences in the same sample also yield this CDR3. The V call is TRBV5-4, the J call TRBJ2-5; unclear D gene. The V and J ends lost 1 base and 1 base respectively, with 5 bases between them. The length of the CDR3 is 13 residues. Germline CDR1 and CDR2: SGHNT and YYREEE (reference sequence). The CDR3 is CASSLTAQETQYF. CDR3 DNA: TGTGCCAGCAGCTTGACTGCCCAAGAGACCCAGTACTTC.

This clone was recorded many times. This sequence joins TRBV6-1 and TRBJ2-4, with D perhaps matching TRBD1 (5 bases). The CDR3 totals 19 residues. Germline V CDR1 and CDR2: MNHNS, SASEGT. V was shortened by 0 bases and J by 6 bases, with 24 bases between the two germline ends. This chain's CDR3 is CASSEALRLGVGSRNIQYF. The CDR3 region has the DNA TGTGCCAGCAGTGAAGCGCTGAGGCTAGGGGTTGGATCGAGAAACATTCAGTACTTC.

The sample holds a few counts of this clone. This sequence joins TRBV6-5 and TRBJ2-2; 7 bases are a match to TRBD2. The CDR3 spans 16 residues. The germline V gene has CDR1 MNHEY and CDR2 SVGAGI. Germline trimming cut 3 bases from V and 1 base from J; bases unmatched to any gene: 5. The CDR3 bases are TGTGCCAGCAGTTATAAGGCTAGCGGGAACACCGGGGAGCTGTTTTTT. It translates to CASSYKASGNTGELFF.

This rearrangement joins TRBV29-1 to TRBJ1-5; D is unclear. Trimming took 5 bases from V and 2 from J, leaving 7 bases between them. CDR1 is SQVTM, CDR2 ANQGSEA, per germline. The CDR3 totals 12 residues. CDR3: CSVRDGNQPQHF. Here the CDR3 DNA reads TGCAGCGTTCGAGATGGCAATCAGCCCCAGCATTTT.

V is TRBV5-1 and J is TRBJ2-3, with D perhaps TRBD1 or TRBD2 (5 bases each). Germline CDR1 SGHRS, CDR2 YFSETQ. The CDR3 spans 15 residues. The ends were cut back, 1 base at V and 4 bases at J, with 13 bases in the middle. CDR3 DNA sequence: TGCGCCAGCAGCTTGAGGGGAGTGGCAGCAGATACGCAGTATTTT. It encodes CASSLRGVAADTQYF. Full variable domain (rest looked up from reference TRBV5-1 and TRBJ2-3): KAGVTQTPRYLIKTRGQQVTLSCSPISGHRSVSWYQQTPGQGLQFLFEYFSETQRNKGNFPGRFSGRQFSNSRSEMNVSTLELGDSALYLCASSLRGVAADTQYFGPGTRLTVL.

V usage is TRBV19 and J usage is TRBJ2-3, with no clear D. V dropped 0 bases and J dropped 7 bases, with 8 bases sitting between them. CDR3 length: 13 residues. CDR1 is LNHDA, CDR2 SQIVND, per germline (reference sequence). CDR3 nucleotides: TGTGCCAGTAGTATAGATAAGCGAAATACGCAGTATTTT. It specifies CASSIDKRNTQYF.

This clone was observed once. CDR3: CASSSLADKLKATYEQYF. CDR3 bases: TGTGCCAGCAGTTCTCTGGCAGATAAACTAAAAGCGACCTACGAGCAGTACTTC. V is TRBV28 and J is TRBJ2-7; unclear D gene. Trimming pared 4 bases from V and 2 bases from J, leaving 24 bases between. CDR3 length: 18 residues. Germline V CDR1 and CDR2: MDHEN, SYDVKM. Full variable domain (missing parts from reference TRBV28 and TRBJ2-7): DVKVTQSSRYLVKRTGEKVFLECVQDMDHENMFWYRQDPGLGLRLIYFSYDVKMKEKGDIPEGYSVSREKKERFSLILESASTNQTSMYLCASSSLADKLKATYEQYFGPGTRLTVT.

This chain connects TRBV19 to TRBJ1-4; D is ambiguous. The V gene lost 7 bases and the J gene lost 0 bases, with 18 bases spanning the gap. CDR3 length equals 17 residues. CDR1 is LNHDA, CDR2 SQIVND, per germline (reference sequence). The CDR3 loop is CASTRSRQVATNEKLFF. In DNA, the CDR3 is TGTGCCAGTACCCGGAGCCGGCAAGTTGCAACTAATGAAAAACTGTTTTTT.

This clone was seen a single time. The chain is built from TRBV5-6 and TRBJ2-2, with D hard to call. In germline, CDR1 is SGHDT, CDR2 YYEEEE. The CDR3 totals 13 residues. Trimming left V 5 bases short and J 7 bases short, with 12 bases between. In DNA form, the CDR3 reads TGTGCCAGCAGTCCCCTCGCAGGCGGGGAGCTGTTTTTT. Translated, it gives CASSPLAGGELFF.

This clone was picked up a small number of times. The genes are TRBV7-2 and TRBJ2-1; 7 bases fit TRBD2. CDR1 and CDR2 from the germline V gene are SGHTA and FQGNSA. V trimming: 5 bases; J trimming: 9 bases; junction bases outside the gene matches: 10. This CDR3 has 14 residues. CDR3 region: CASSPGLGSGEQFF. CDR3 sequence (DNA): TGTGCCAGCAGCCCCGGACTAGGATCGGGTGAGCAGTTCTTC.

The chain carries TRBV10-3 and TRBJ1-5; 7 bases are a match to TRBD1. The V segment lost 10 bases and the J segment 3 bases; nucleotides outside the gene matches: 6. Looked up from germline, CDR1 is ENHRY and CDR2 is SYGVKD. The length of the CDR3 is 13 residues. CDR3 nucleotides: TGTGCCACCCGCGACAGGGACAATCAGCCCCAGCATTTT. Translation: CATRDRDNQPQHF.

This clone has just a few counts. CDR3 in amino acids: CASSFRPLTSGRGETQYF. The CDR3 coding sequence is TGCGCCAGCAGCTTCCGACCGCTTACTAGCGGGAGAGGAGAGACCCAGTACTTC. The genes are TRBV5-1 and TRBJ2-5; 11 bases map to TRBD2. CDR1 and CDR2 from the germline V gene are SGHRS and YFSETQ. The V and J ends lost 2 bases and 4 bases, in that order; junction bases with no gene match: 13. The CDR3 loop spans 18 amino acids.

The J gene is TRBJ2-1, the V gene TRBV12-5; 9 bases map to TRBD2. This CDR3 comprises 18 residues. V lost 0 bases and J lost 0; bases outside the gene matches: 6. Looked up from germline, CDR1 is LGHNT and CDR2 is FRNRAP. The CDR3 sequence is CASGLVLGSGSSYNEQFF. DNA for the CDR3: TGTGCTAGTGGTTTGGTACTGGGTAGCGGGAGCTCCTACAATGAGCAGTTCTTC.

The chain is built from TRBV18 and TRBJ2-5; D unresolved. Trimming shortened V by 3 bases and J by 6 bases, and 8 bases separated the two germline ends. Per the germline V gene, CDR1 is KGHSH and CDR2 is LQKENI. CDR3 length equals 12 residues. DNA of the CDR3: TGTGCCAGCTCACCGACCGGCAAGACCCAGTACTTC. Encoded protein: CASSPTGKTQYF.

The sample holds a few counts of this clone. The chain couples TRBV2 to TRBJ1-5; D remains ambiguous. Germline CDR1 and CDR2: SNHLY and FYNNEI. This CDR3 has 13 amino acids. V lost 4 bases and J 0 bases, leaving 4 bases between the germline ends. CDR3 bases: TGTGCCAGCAGTGCCAATAGCAATCAGCCCCAGCATTTT. Its translation is CASSANSNQPQHF.

This chain connects TRBV7-2 to TRBJ1-5; no clear D gene. The CDR3 covers 13 residues. V dropped 3 bases and J dropped 4 bases, with 7 bases sitting between them. Germline CDR1 and CDR2: SGHTA and FQGNSA. The DNA for the CDR3 is TGTGCCAGCAGCTTGCGGATGAATCAGCCCCAGCATTTT. Translation: CASSLRMNQPQHF.

V is TRBV21-1 and J is TRBJ2-7; the table names TRBD2, a call not compared with the DNA. TRBV21-1 is a pseudogene locus. CDR3 length: 17 amino acids. CDR3 in amino acids: CASSKGPRGVQSYEQYF. The DNA of the CDR3 is TGTGCCAGCAGCAAAGGCCCACGGGGGGTCCAATCCTACGAGCAGTACTTC.

The chain has TRBV28 and TRBJ1-3, with D tentatively TRBD1 (5 bases). Germline assignment: CDR1 MDHEN and CDR2 SYDVKM. There are 12 residues in the CDR3. Trimming left V 4 bases short and J 4 bases short, with 5 bases between. The CDR3 sequence: CASSYRGNTIYF. CDR3 bases: TGTGCCAGCAGTTACAGGGGAAACACCATATATTTT. Based on the CDR3 plus reference TRBV28 and TRBJ1-3, the full variable domain is DVKVTQSSRYLVKRTGEKVFLECVQDMDHENMFWYRQDPGLGLRLIYFSYDVKMKEKGDIPEGYSVSREKKERFSLILESASTNQTSMYLCASSYRGNTIYFGEGSWLTVV.

This chain links TRBV18 with TRBJ2-1; a weak D match, TRBD1 (5 bases). This CDR3 contains 14 residues. Germline V gene data show CDR1 as KGHSH and CDR2 as LQKENI. V lost 5 bases to trimming and J lost 7 bases, with 15 bases between them. The CDR3 bases are TGTGCCAGCTCAGCGGATGGCAGGGCGAATGAGCAGTTCTTC. The encoded protein is CASSADGRANEQFF.

In this sample, this clone turned up once. This rearrangement joins TRBV9 to TRBJ1-5; D not resolved. The V and J ends lost 1 base and 4 bases respectively, with 6 bases between them. CDR1 SGDLS and CDR2 YYNGEE come from the germline V gene. CDR3 size: 13 residues. This CDR3 reads CASSVRPNQPQHF. The CDR3 DNA is TGTGCCAGCAGCGTAAGGCCGAATCAGCCCCAGCATTTT.

The CDR3 nucleotides are TGTGCCAGCAGCTTAGGGCTTAGCGCAGATACGCAGTATTTT. This translates into CASSLGLSADTQYF. The V gene is TRBV7-9, the J gene TRBJ2-3; a weak D match, TRBD2 (5 bases). Between the trimmed V and J ends, which lost 1 base and 4 bases, there was a span of 9 bases. Germline CDR1 and CDR2: SEHNR and FQNEAQ (reference sequence). CDR3 length equals 14 residues. The full variable domain, rest sourced from reference TRBV7-9 and TRBJ2-3, is DTGVSQNPRHKITKRGQNVTFRCDPISEHNRLYWYRQTLGQGPEFLTYFQNEAQLEKSRLLSDRFSAERPKGSFSTLEIQRTEQGDSAMYLCASSLGLSADTQYFGPGTRLTVL.

A few counts support this clone. The chain has TRBV7-2 and TRBJ2-1, with TRBD2 matching 10 bases. The junction had 11 bases not matched to a gene; V was cut back by 5 bases and J by 4 bases. CDR1 is SGHTA and CDR2 is FQGNSA in the germline V gene. This CDR3 is built from 17 residues. The CDR3 region is CASSRRLAGSEYNEQFF. The DNA of the CDR3 is TGTGCCAGCAGCCGGCGACTAGCGGGTTCTGAATACAATGAGCAGTTCTTC.

The V gene is TRBV2, the J gene TRBJ2-5; unclear D gene. Trimming removed 8 bases from V and 5 bases from J, with 3 bases in between. CDR3 length equals 9 residues. The germline V gene encodes CDR1 SNHLY and CDR2 FYNNEI. The CDR3 region is CASGETQYF. In DNA, the CDR3 is TGTGCCAGCGGGGAGACCCAGTACTTC. The full variable domain, rest sourced from reference TRBV2 and TRBJ2-5, is EPEVTQTPSHQVTQMGQEVILRCVPISNHLYFYWYRQILGQKVEFLVSFYNNEISEKSEIFDDQFSVERPDGSNFTLKIRSTKLEDSAMYFCASGETQYFGPGTRLLVL.

The chain has TRBV7-7 and TRBJ2-1, with 10 bases that match TRBD2. Germline assignment: CDR1 SSHAT and CDR2 FNYEAQ (reference sequence). The V and J ends lost 5 bases and 1 base, in that order; junction bases with no gene match: 5. The CDR3 length is 16 residues. The CDR3 sequence: CASSEAGGPSYNEQFF. The CDR3 nucleotides read TGTGCCAGCAGCGAAGCGGGAGGGCCATCCTACAATGAGCAGTTCTTC.

The chain joins TRBV5-1 to TRBJ2-1; the D is unclear. Per the germline V gene, CDR1 is SGHRS and CDR2 is YFSETQ. There are 15 residues in the CDR3. V lost 5 bases to trimming and J lost 0 bases, with 12 bases between them. The CDR3 nucleotides read TGCGCCAGCAGTTACGATGGAAGCTCCTACAATGAGCAGTTCTTC. Translation: CASSYDGSSYNEQFF.

CDR3 nucleotides: TGTGCCAGCAGGGGGCTAGCGGGATTAATCGGGGAGCTGTTTTTT. Encoded protein: CASRGLAGLIGELFF. This chain joins TRBV6-1 and TRBJ2-2; the match to TRBD2 covers 9 bases. Germline CDR1 and CDR2: MNHNS and SASEGT. After removal of 6 bases from V and 7 bases from J, the junction contained 9 bases not matched to a gene. This CDR3 has 15 residues.

The rearrangement links TRBV2 to TRBJ2-3; 9 nucleotides match TRBD2. Germline lookup yields CDR1 SNHLY and CDR2 FYNNEI. The CDR3 extends over 15 amino acids. J gave up 5 bases and V 2 bases, and 5 bases lay outside the gene matches. In DNA, the CDR3 is TGTGCCAGCAGTGAACTGGCGGGGGGGGGAGATACGCAGTATTTT. Its translation is CASSELAGGGDTQYF.

V and J are TRBV6-1 and TRBJ2-3; 7 bases are a match to TRBD1. Unmatched junction bases numbered 6, after V lost 4 bases and J lost 2 bases. CDR1 MNHNS and CDR2 SASEGT come from the germline V gene. CDR3 length equals 15 residues. Here the CDR3 reads CASSGGQSFTDTQYF. CDR3 nucleotide sequence: TGTGCCAGCAGTGGGGGACAGTCATTCACAGATACGCAGTATTTT.

The rearrangement links TRBV19 to TRBJ2-3; D may be TRBD1 (6 bases). The CDR3 spans 14 residues. The germline gives CDR1 LNHDA, CDR2 SQIVND (reference sequence). Trimming stripped 6 bases from V and 2 bases from J, with 12 bases between. The DNA for the CDR3 is TGTGCCAGTAGGAGGGACATGCTCACAGATACGCAGTATTTT. This translates into CASRRDMLTDTQYF. The full variable domain, rest sourced from reference TRBV19 and TRBJ2-3, is DGGITQSPKYLFRKEGQNVTLSCEQNLNHDAMYWYRQDPGQGLRLIYYSQIVNDFQKGDIAEGYSVSREKKESFPLTVTSAQKNPTAFYLCASRRDMLTDTQYFGPGTRLTVL.

V gene TRBV11-2 combines with J gene TRBJ1-1, with 7 bases aligning to TRBD1. Germline-derived CDR1 and CDR2 are SGHAT and FQNNGV. V was pared by 1 base and J by 4 bases, with 9 bases of the junction left unmatched. The CDR3 extends over 16 amino acids. CDR3 nucleotide sequence: TGTGCCAGCAGCTTAGGAAGGGGGCGCTGGGCCACTGAAGCTTTCTTT. Protein: CASSLGRGRWATEAFF.